A selection of T cell receptor beta chains follows, all from one sample in a study of shared clonotypes between healthy human individuals. This table comes from immunoSEQ multiplex PCR, and its TCRdb copy is limited to in-frame clones, with some not included. This table has about 2.3 million clones, under 95% appearing once. The specimen sequenced was naive CD4+ T cells from PBMCs. These TCRs come from a man aged 18-30 years in good health. Some clones in this sample may be carry-over from other donors' samples. The CDR3 runs from the conserved cysteine through the conserved F or W. D genes are given only for firm matches. The listing skips clone size in some rows; elsewhere it reads once, few, many or a size class.

V	size	D	J	DNA	CDR3
TRBV19	.	.	TRBJ1-4	TGTGCCAGTAGTATTGGACAGAGTAATGAAAAACTGTTTTTT	CASSIGQSNEKLFF
TRBV18	.	TRBD1	TRBJ1-5	TGTGCCAGCTCACCACCGGGACAGGGAGGGAAGGTTCAGCCCCAGCATTTT	CASSPPGQGGKVQPQHF
TRBV28	.	.	TRBJ2-5	TGTGCCAGCAGTTTATGGGGGGGGCGCCTCCTGAGGGAAGAGACCCAGTACTTC	CASSLWGGRLLREETQYF
TRBV18	.	.	TRBJ1-2	TGTGCCAGCTCACCAGAGGGGCGGATCTATGGCTACACCTTC	CASSPEGRIYGYTF
TRBV28	.	.	TRBJ1-3	TGTGCCAGCAGTCCTCGGACGTCCGGAAACACCATATATTTT	CASSPRTSGNTIYF
TRBV6-6	.	.	TRBJ1-2	TGTGCCAGCAGTTTTTTAGTACAGGAGAACTATGGCTACACCTTC	CASSFLVQENYGYTF
TRBV7-6	.	.	TRBJ2-5	TGTGCCAGCAGCCCCCAGACAGGAGAAGAGACCCAGTACTTC	CASSPQTGEETQYF
TRBV29-1	.	.	TRBJ2-6	TGCAGCGCGCTACACCCTCCGGGGGCCAACGTCCTGACTTTC	CSALHPPGANVLTF
TRBV9	.	.	TRBJ2-7	TGTGCCAGCAGCGTAGTTGCGACTAGTTACGAGCAGTACTTC	CASSVVATSYEQYF
TRBV19	.	TRBD2	TRBJ2-4	TGTGCCAGTAGTATAGCCCTAGCGGGAGTAAAGGCGGCCAAAAACATTCAGTACTTC	CASSIALAGVKAAKNIQYF
TRBV7-8	.	.	TRBJ1-1	TGTGCCAGCAGCTTAGAGTACAGGAATGCTGAAGCTTTCTTT	CASSLEYRNAEAFF
TRBV6-4	once	TRBD2	TRBJ2-3	TGTGCCAGCAGTGCCGGGACTAGAGCAGATACGCAGTATTTT	CASSAGTRADTQYF
TRBV28	.	.	TRBJ2-7	TGTGCCAGCAGATCACCACGGACGGGCTCCTACGAGCAGTACTTC	CASRSPRTGSYEQYF
TRBV4-1	.	.	TRBJ2-3	TGCGCCAGCAGCCAGGCAGATACGCAGTATTTT	CASSQADTQYF
TRBV19	.	.	TRBJ1-5	TGTGCCATCTCCAGGGGCGGAATTTATAGCAATCAGCCCCAGCATTTT	CAISRGGIYSNQPQHF
TRBV6-5	.	.	TRBJ2-7	TGTGCCAGCAGATTAACAGGACCATTCGGCGAGCAGTACTTC	CASRLTGPFGEQYF